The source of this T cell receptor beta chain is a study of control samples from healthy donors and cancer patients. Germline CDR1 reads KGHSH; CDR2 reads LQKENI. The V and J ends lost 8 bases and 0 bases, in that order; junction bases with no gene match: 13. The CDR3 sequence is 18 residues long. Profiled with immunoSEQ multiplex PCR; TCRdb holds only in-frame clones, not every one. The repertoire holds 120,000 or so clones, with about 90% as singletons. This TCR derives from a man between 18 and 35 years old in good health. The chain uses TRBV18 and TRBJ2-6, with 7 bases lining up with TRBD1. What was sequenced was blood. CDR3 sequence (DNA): TGTGCCAGCACAGGCCTGGGGACAGCATCCTCTGGGGCCAACGTCCTGACTTTC. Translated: CASTGLGTASSGANVLTF.